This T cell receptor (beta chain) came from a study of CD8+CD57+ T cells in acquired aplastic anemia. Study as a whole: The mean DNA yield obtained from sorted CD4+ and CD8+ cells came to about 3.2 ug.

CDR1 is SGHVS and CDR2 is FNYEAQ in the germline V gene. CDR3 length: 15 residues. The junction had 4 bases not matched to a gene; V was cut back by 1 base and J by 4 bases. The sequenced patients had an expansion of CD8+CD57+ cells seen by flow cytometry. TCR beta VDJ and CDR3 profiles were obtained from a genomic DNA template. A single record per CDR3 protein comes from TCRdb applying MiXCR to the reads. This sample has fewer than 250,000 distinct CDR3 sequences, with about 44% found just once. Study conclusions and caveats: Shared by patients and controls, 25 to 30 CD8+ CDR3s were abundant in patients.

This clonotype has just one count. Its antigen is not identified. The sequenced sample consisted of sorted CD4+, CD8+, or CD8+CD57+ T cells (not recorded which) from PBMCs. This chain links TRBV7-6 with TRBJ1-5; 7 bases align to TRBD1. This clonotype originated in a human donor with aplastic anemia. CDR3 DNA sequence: TGTGCCAGCAGCTTAGATGGGACAGCGAATCAGCCCCAGCATTTT. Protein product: CASSLDGTANQPQHF.